The 28 T cell receptor beta chains below were found in one sample sequenced in a study of T cell changes during pregnancy in multiple sclerosis. Some clones are missing from TCRdb's copy, which holds only in-frame ones; the method was immunoSEQ multiplex PCR. The sample shows 45,000 or so clones, approximately 96% of them seen only once. The sequencing used peripheral blood, collected in the second trimester of pregnancy. These receptors came from a female donor with multiple sclerosis, enrolled in a pregnancy study.

The chain recombines TRBV13 with TRBJ2-2; tentatively, D is TRBD1 (6 bases). V lost 5 bases and J lost 7, with 17 bases in between. This CDR3 comprises 15 residues. In germline, CDR1 is PRHDT, CDR2 FYEKMQ (reference sequence). The DNA of the CDR3 is TGTGCCAGCAGCCTCGGACAGAGGGGGTACGGGGAGCTGTTTTTT. This gives the protein CASSLGQRGYGELFF.

V is TRBV5-1 and J is TRBJ1-4; possible D gene TRBD1, 5 bases. Germline V gene sequence: CDR1 SGHRS, CDR2 YFSETQ. This CDR3 is 15 amino acids long. Deletions cut 2 bases from V and 0 bases from J, with 8 bases between. CDR3 region: CASSFGRATNEKLFF. The DNA for the CDR3 is TGCGCCAGCAGCTTCGGCAGGGCAACTAATGAAAAACTGTTTTTT. The full variable domain, in which reference TRBV5-1 and TRBJ1-4 provide the parts outside the CDR3, is KAGVTQTPRYLIKTRGQQVTLSCSPISGHRSVSWYQQTPGQGLQFLFEYFSETQRNKGNFPGRFSGRQFSNSRSEMNVSTLELGDSALYLCASSFGRATNEKLFFGSGTQLSVL.

The V and J genes are TRBV29-1 and TRBJ1-2; 8 bases map to TRBD1. V lost 3 bases and J lost 1; bases outside the gene matches: 10. The germline gives CDR1 SQVTM, CDR2 ANQGSEA. The CDR3 length is 16 residues. The DNA for the CDR3 is TGCAGCGTTGATCCGACAGGGGCCCTTTTTAACTATGGCTACACCTTC. Protein product: CSVDPTGALFNYGYTF.

The chain combines TRBV29-1 with TRBJ2-5, with TRBD2 identical over 8 bases. The CDR3 contains 13 residues. Trimming cost V 6 bases and J 5 bases; bases outside gene matches: 8. The germline gives CDR1 SQVTM, CDR2 ANQGSEA. This CDR3 is CSVGAGGGETQYF. The CDR3 coding sequence is TGCAGCGTGGGGGCGGGGGGAGGTGAGACCCAGTACTTC.

The V gene is TRBV7-3, the J gene TRBJ2-2; D gene ambiguous. Per the germline V gene, CDR1 is SGHTA and CDR2 is FQGTGA. Trimming removed 1 base from V and 5 bases from J, with 8 bases in between. CDR3 length: 14 residues. The DNA of the CDR3 is TGTGCCAGCAGCTTAATTCGAGGAACCGGGGAGCTGTTTTTT. Translation: CASSLIRGTGELFF.

This clone was recorded once. The rearrangement joins TRBV30 to TRBJ1-1; 7 bases fit TRBD1. The CDR3 is 13 residues long. V gave up 4 bases and J gave up 5 bases; unmatched junction bases: 7. Germline CDR1 and CDR2: GTSNPN and SVGIG (reference sequence). The DNA of the CDR3 is TGTGCCTGGACCCTACAGGGGAATACTGAAGCTTTCTTT. Translated: CAWTLQGNTEAFF.

This chain connects TRBV7-9 to TRBJ2-3; possibly TRBD1 for D (5 bases). This CDR3 comprises 16 residues. V shed 1 base and J shed 3 bases, with 14 bases lying between them. The germline CDR1 and CDR2 sequences are SEHNR and FQNEAQ (reference sequence). The CDR3 DNA is TGTGCCAGCAGCTTAGGGGGCGTGATTAATACAGATACGCAGTATTTT. This codes for CASSLGGVINTDTQYF. The full variable domain, completed using reference TRBV7-9 and TRBJ2-3, is DTGVSQNPRHKITKRGQNVTFRCDPISEHNRLYWYRQTLGQGPEFLTYFQNEAQLEKSRLLSDRFSAERPKGSFSTLEIQRTEQGDSAMYLCASSLGGVINTDTQYFGPGTRLTVL.

The chain couples TRBV7-9 to TRBJ2-7; 8 nucleotides match TRBD1. The CDR3 loop spans 15 amino acids. V shed 6 bases, J shed 5 bases, and the junction held 12 bases outside the gene matches. Germline CDR1 reads SEHNR; CDR2 reads FQNEAQ (reference sequence). The CDR3, as DNA: TGTGCCAGCAGTTCAACAGGGGGTCTTGTCCACGAGCAGTACTTC. Translated, it gives CASSSTGGLVHEQYF.

DNA of the CDR3: TGTGCCAGCAGCACCGGACTAGCGGGAGGAAATGAGGAGCAGTTCTTC. Its translation is CASSTGLAGGNEEQFF. This chain joins TRBV7-9 and TRBJ2-1; 14 bases are shared with TRBD2. With 5 bases clipped from V and 10 bases from J, the junction kept 10 bases outside the gene matches. Germline V gene data show CDR1 as SEHNR and CDR2 as FQNEAQ (reference sequence). The CDR3 runs to 16 residues.

The chain employs TRBV6-1 and TRBJ2-5, with a possible D match to TRBD1 (6 bases). Trimming took off 6 bases at V and 2 bases at J, with 7 bases between the two ends. The CDR3 contains 12 residues. Germline V gene lookup returns CDR1 MNHNS and CDR2 SASEGT. The CDR3 nucleotides are TGTGCCAGCAGCGACAGGCAAGAGACCCAGTACTTC. This encodes CASSDRQETQYF.

This chain uses TRBV9 with TRBJ2-7, with 7 bases lining up with TRBD1. V gave up 3 bases and J gave up 0 bases; unmatched junction bases: 6. Per germline, CDR1 SGDLS and CDR2 YYNGEE. The CDR3 runs 15 residues. CDR3 region: CASSAGQASSYEQYF. The CDR3 region has the DNA TGTGCCAGCAGCGCAGGACAGGCGAGCTCCTACGAGCAGTACTTC. The complete variable domain, with remaining parts taken from reference TRBV9 and TRBJ2-7, reads DSGVTQTPKHLITATGQRVTLRCSPRSGDLSVYWYQQSLDQGLQFLIQYYNGEERAKGNILERFSAQQFPDLHSELNLSSLELGDSALYFCASSAGQASSYEQYFGPGTRLTVT.

This chain connects TRBV18 to TRBJ2-7, with 10 bases fitting TRBD1. CDR1 is KGHSH, CDR2 LQKENI, per germline. With V trimmed by 3 bases and J by 3 bases, 8 bases remained unmatched. This CDR3 has 16 residues. CDR3 DNA sequence: TGTGCCAGCTCACCTTCCAGGGGGACAGGGGACTACGAGCAGTACTTC. Its protein product is CASSPSRGTGDYEQYF.

As to this clone: Because the CDR3's place on the DNA is in doubt, the DNA is left out and the CDR3 is given as listed by TCRdb. The V and J genes are TRBV29-1 and TRBJ2-3; TRBD2 is the table's D call, not checked against the DNA. The CDR3 spans 13 residues, counting both ends. Germline loops: CDR1 SQVTM, CDR2 ANQGSEA. CDR3: CSVEVVGRGSKYF.

The rearrangement uses TRBV4-3 and TRBJ2-3; 12 bases agree with TRBD2. From germline, CDR1 is LGHNA and CDR2 YSLEER. V was clipped by 6 bases and J by 2 bases; unmatched bases: 9. The CDR3 spans 17 residues. The DNA for the CDR3 is TGCGCCAGCAGTCAAACCCTAGCGGGGGGGATCACAGATACGCAGTATTTT. Translated: CASSQTLAGGITDTQYF.

V gene TRBV2 combines with J gene TRBJ2-1; a possible D gene is TRBD2 (5 bases). Germline lookup yields CDR1 SNHLY and CDR2 FYNNEI. Deletions cut 1 base from V and 8 bases from J, with 9 bases between. The CDR3 length is 13 residues. The CDR3 region is CASSEVRGYEQFF. The CDR3 DNA is TGTGCCAGCAGTGAAGTACGCGGGTATGAGCAGTTCTTC.

The V call is TRBV5-1, the J call TRBJ2-1; tentative D call: TRBD2 (6 bases). Trimming cost V 0 bases and J 3 bases, with 13 bases left between them. CDR3 length equals 16 residues. Germline V lookup: CDR1 SGHRS, CDR2 YFSETQ. This chain's CDR3 is CASSLANGTYYNEQFF. In DNA form, the CDR3 reads TGCGCCAGCAGCTTGGCCAACGGGACTTACTACAATGAGCAGTTCTTC.

This chain links TRBV4-1 with TRBJ2-1, with 10 bases fitting TRBD2. V lost 0 bases and J lost 3; bases outside the gene matches: 2. The V gene's germline CDR1 is MGHRA and CDR2 YSYEKL. CDR3 length equals 16 residues. CDR3 loop: CASSQEAGGGYNEQFF. CDR3 sequence (DNA): TGCGCCAGCAGCCAAGAAGCGGGAGGGGGCTACAATGAGCAGTTCTTC.

The chain uses TRBV7-3 and TRBJ2-1, with TRBD2 identical over 14 bases. Trimming took 4 bases from V and 0 from J; bases not matched to a gene: 8. This CDR3 comprises 19 residues. CDR1 and CDR2 from the germline V gene are SGHTA and FQGTGA. CDR3 loop: CASSSPGLAGASSYNEQFF. The CDR3 DNA sequence: TGTGCCAGCAGCTCGCCGGGACTAGCGGGAGCCAGCTCCTACAATGAGCAGTTCTTC.

The chain is built from TRBV18 and TRBJ2-1; a possible D gene is TRBD1 (6 bases). V lost 3 bases and J 4 bases, leaving 10 bases between the germline ends. Germline values: CDR1 KGHSH, CDR2 LQKENI. CDR3 length: 14 amino acids. The CDR3 DNA reads TGTGCCAGCTCACCGACCGACAGGTACAATGAGCAGTTCTTC. Translated, it gives CASSPTDRYNEQFF.

This clone was picked up a small number of times. The chain employs TRBV5-1 and TRBJ1-1; D is unresolved. This CDR3 contains 15 residues. Trimming removed 0 bases from V and 1 base from J, with 10 bases in between. Germline V CDR1 and CDR2: SGHRS, YFSETQ. The CDR3 sequence: CASSLAVAWNTEAFF. For the CDR3, the DNA is TGCGCCAGCAGCTTGGCGGTAGCCTGGAACACTGAAGCTTTCTTT.

The CDR3: CASSFPTSQSSYNEQFF. The CDR3, as DNA: TGCGCCAGCAGCTTCCCGACTAGCCAAAGCTCCTACAATGAGCAGTTCTTC. The V gene is TRBV5-1, the J gene TRBJ2-1; 7 positions match TRBD2. CDR3 size: 17 residues. V shed 2 bases and J 0 bases; nucleotides not matched to a gene: 8. CDR1 is SGHRS, CDR2 YFSETQ, per germline.

The chain recombines TRBV6-1 with TRBJ2-6; 7 bases line up with TRBD2. Germline loops: CDR1 MNHNS, CDR2 SASEGT. The CDR3 is 14 amino acids. The CDR3 region is CGTGGYSGANVLTF. CDR3 nucleotide sequence: TGTGGGACGGGGGGTTACTCTGGGGCCAACGTCCTGACTTTC.

CDR3 sequence: CAIRAGGDYEQYF. The CDR3 nucleotides read TGTGCCATCAGGGCTGGGGGGGACTACGAGCAGTACTTC. The gene calls are TRBV10-3 and TRBJ2-7, with 7 bases aligning to TRBD2. Germline V lookup: CDR1 ENHRY, CDR2 SYGVKD. Unmatched junction bases numbered 5, after V lost 6 bases and J lost 3 bases. This CDR3 contains 13 residues.

The chain combines TRBV19 with TRBJ1-5, with TRBD1 as a possible D gene (5 bases). The V end lost 7 bases, the J end lost 0 bases, and 22 bases lay between the germline ends. In germline, CDR1 is LNHDA, CDR2 SQIVND (reference sequence). CDR3 size: 18 residues. As DNA, the CDR3 is TGTGCCAGTACCCTTGGGGGGAAGGTGGGGGTTAGCAATCAGCCCCAGCATTTT. This encodes CASTLGGKVGVSNQPQHF.

V and J are TRBV18 and TRBJ2-3; 13 nucleotides align to TRBD2. This CDR3 comprises 18 residues. Germline-derived CDR1 and CDR2 are KGHSH and LQKENI. The V and J ends lost 5 bases and 2 bases, in that order; junction bases with no gene match: 10. CDR3 amino acids: CASSSSSGLAGATDTQYF. CDR3 nucleotides: TGTGCCAGCTCATCTTCTTCCGGACTAGCGGGGGCCACAGATACGCAGTATTTT.

About this clone itself: This same CDR3 is encoded by further DNA sequences in the sample. The gene calls are TRBV6-5 and TRBJ1-3; D remains unclear. CDR1 is MNHEY, CDR2 SVGAGI, per germline. The V and J ends lost 6 bases and 1 base respectively, with 4 bases between them. The CDR3 runs to 12 residues. CDR3 nucleotide sequence: TGTGCCAGCAGGTCGTCTGGAAACACCATATATTTT. Translation: CASRSSGNTIYF.

The chain couples TRBV29-1 to TRBJ2-3; D unclear. The CDR3 consists of 12 residues. Germline V CDR1 and CDR2: SQVTM, ANQGSEA. V lost 7 bases to trimming and J lost 4 bases, with 12 bases between them. CDR3 sequence (DNA): TGCAGCGCCGGTTCTGTTGCAGATACGCAGTATTTT. Translated, it gives CSAGSVADTQYF.

The V and J genes are TRBV2 and TRBJ2-7, with 11 bases that match TRBD2. V trimming: 7 bases; J trimming: 2 bases; junction bases outside the gene matches: 10. Germline values: CDR1 SNHLY, CDR2 FYNNEI. The CDR3 is 16 amino acids. The CDR3 bases are TGTGCCAGCACCGGACTAGCGGGTTCTTTACCCTACGAGCAGTACTTC. This sequence encodes CASTGLAGSLPYEQYF.